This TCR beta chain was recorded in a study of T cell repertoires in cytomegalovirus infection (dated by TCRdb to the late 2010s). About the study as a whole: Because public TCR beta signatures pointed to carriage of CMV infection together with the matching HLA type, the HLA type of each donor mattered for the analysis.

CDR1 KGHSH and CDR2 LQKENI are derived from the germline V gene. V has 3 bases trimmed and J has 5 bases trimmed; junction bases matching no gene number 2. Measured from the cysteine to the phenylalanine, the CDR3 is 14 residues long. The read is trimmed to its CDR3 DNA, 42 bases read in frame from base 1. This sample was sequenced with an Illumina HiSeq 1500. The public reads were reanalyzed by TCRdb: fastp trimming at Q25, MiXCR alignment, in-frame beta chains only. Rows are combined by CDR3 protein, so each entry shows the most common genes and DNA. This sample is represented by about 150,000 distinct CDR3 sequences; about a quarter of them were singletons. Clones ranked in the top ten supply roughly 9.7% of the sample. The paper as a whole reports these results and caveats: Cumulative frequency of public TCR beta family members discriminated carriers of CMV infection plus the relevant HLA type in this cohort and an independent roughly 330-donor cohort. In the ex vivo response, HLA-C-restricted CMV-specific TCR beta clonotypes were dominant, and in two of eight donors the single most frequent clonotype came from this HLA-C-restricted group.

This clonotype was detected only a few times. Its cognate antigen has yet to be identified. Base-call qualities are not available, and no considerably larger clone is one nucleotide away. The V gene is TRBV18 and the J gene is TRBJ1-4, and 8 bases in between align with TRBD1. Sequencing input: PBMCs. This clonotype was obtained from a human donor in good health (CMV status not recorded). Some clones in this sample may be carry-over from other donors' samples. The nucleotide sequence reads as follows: TGTGCCAGCTCACCCGGGACAGGAAATGAAAAACTGTTTTTT. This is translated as CASSPGTGNEKLFF.